The 21 T cell receptor beta chains below all came from one sample that was sequenced in a study of post-analysis software for immune sequencing data. cDNA libraries for TCR beta contained unique molecular identifiers. MiXCR, run by TCRdb on the PCR reads, gives a single entry per CDR3 protein. This table has roughly 600,000 distinct CDR3 sequences, around 44% appearing once. Their specific antigens are unknown. Findings and caveats of the study: About five TRBV segments were more frequent in patients than controls; TRBV5-6, TRBV5-1 and TRBV20-1 belonged to this group.

Sequenced sample: blood. These receptors all stem from a girl aged 5 to 17 with multiple sclerosis.

The table lists this clonotype with a few counts. This rearrangement joins TRBV5-5 to TRBJ2-1; D call uncertain. V was cut by 4 bases and J by 2 bases, with 10 bases left in between. Looked up from germline, CDR1 is SGHKS and CDR2 is YYEKEE (reference sequence). This CDR3 region has 14 residues. CDR3 DNA sequence: TGTGCCAGCAGCCAAATGGGCCCCTACAATGAGCAGTTCTTC. Protein: CASSQMGPYNEQFF.

This chain connects TRBV6-5 to TRBJ2-7, with TRBD2 matching 9 bases. The germline gives CDR1 MNHEY, CDR2 SVGAGI. V was pared by 0 bases and J by 2 bases, with 8 bases of the junction left unmatched. This CDR3 has 17 residues. This CDR3 is CASSYSKAGGHPYEQYF. Written as DNA, the CDR3 is TGTGCCAGCAGTTACTCGAAAGCGGGAGGCCACCCCTACGAGCAGTACTTC.

The CDR3 is CAISGSIYRGPNEQFF. The DNA for the CDR3 is TGTGCCATCAGTGGGTCGATATACAGGGGCCCTAATGAGCAGTTCTTC. This rearrangement joins TRBV10-3 to TRBJ2-1; 7 bases are shared with TRBD1. Losses at the gene ends were 4 bases for V and 7 bases for J; bases not matched to a gene: 13. The CDR3 spans 16 residues. Germline assignment: CDR1 ENHRY and CDR2 SYGVKD.

CDR3 in DNA: TGTGCCAGCAGTCCCCCGGACAACTTCTACGAGCAGTACTTC. This encodes CASSPPDNFYEQYF. The chain joins TRBV12-3 or TRBV12-4 to TRBJ2-7, with D perhaps matching TRBD1 (5 bases). The CDR3 contains 14 residues. The V end lost 5 bases, the J end lost 3 bases, and 14 bases lay between the germline ends.

The chain couples TRBV29-1 to TRBJ2-5; 11 nucleotides agree with TRBD1. Per the germline V gene, CDR1 is SQVTM and CDR2 is ANQGSEA. This CDR3 contains 14 residues. After removal of 8 bases from V and 9 bases from J, the junction contained 14 bases not matched to a gene. CDR3 in amino acids: CSTKDRGLFEAQYF. CDR3 in DNA: TGCAGCACCAAGGACAGGGGGCTATTTGAGGCCCAGTACTTC.

This rearrangement joins TRBV27 to TRBJ2-1; weak D call: TRBD1 (6 bases). The germline CDR1 and CDR2 sequences are MNHEY and SMNVEV (reference sequence). V lost 4 bases, J lost 15 bases, and 19 bases lay in between. This CDR3 has 13 residues. The CDR3 DNA sequence: TGTGCCAGCAGTTGGAAGTCTGGAACAGGGCCGTTCTTC. Translating gives CASSWKSGTGPFF.

CDR3 DNA: TGCAGCGTTGGAGAGGACACCAGCACAGATACGCAGTATTTT. Protein sequence: CSVGEDTSTDTQYF. V gene TRBV29-1 combines with J gene TRBJ2-3; possibly TRBD1 for D (5 bases). Germline-derived CDR1 and CDR2 are SQVTM and ANQGSEA. The CDR3 consists of 14 residues. V lost 4 bases and J lost 0, with 11 bases in between.

This clonotype was detected a few times. CDR3 in DNA: TGTGCCAGCAGCCGTTCGGATCGGGGCTACACCTTC. This sequence encodes CASSRSDRGYTF. The chain couples TRBV3-1 to TRBJ1-2; D ambiguous. CDR3 size: 12 residues. In germline, CDR1 is LGHDT, CDR2 YNNKEL (reference sequence). V was pared by 4 bases and J by 8 bases, with 11 bases between.

This clonotype has a handful of counts. This CDR3 reads CASSQGVSGSSETQYF. The CDR3 nucleotides read TGTGCCAGCAGCCAAGGGGTTAGCGGGAGCTCAGAGACCCAGTACTTC. V and J are TRBV4-2 and TRBJ2-5, with 9 nucleotides matching TRBD2. Germline-derived CDR1 and CDR2 are LGHNA and YNFKEQ. Losses at the gene ends were 1 base for V and 4 bases for J; bases not matched to a gene: 7. This CDR3 is 16 amino acids long.

About this clonotype: This may be a read error: a much more frequent sequence differs by one nucleotide. This rearrangement joins TRBV12-3 or TRBV12-4 to TRBJ2-4, with D unresolved. The end of the DNA aligns better with TRBJ2-7, so the J call may be wrong. The CDR3 contains 13 residues. This CDR3 is CASREYTGHEQYF. CDR3 nucleotide sequence: TGTGCCAGCAGGGAGTACACGGGCCACGAGCAGTACTTC.

The chain links TRBV29-1 to TRBJ2-1, with D tentatively TRBD1 (7 bases). The germline V gene has CDR1 SQVTM and CDR2 ANQGSEA. This CDR3 region has 19 residues. Trimming removed 4 bases at V and 0 bases at J, with 25 bases between. The CDR3 region is CSVVGGDSPTFISYNEQFF. Here the CDR3 DNA reads TGCAGCGTTGTCGGAGGGGACAGCCCGACGTTTATCTCCTACAATGAGCAGTTCTTC.

The chain uses TRBV20-1 and TRBJ2-5; 13 bases map to TRBD2. The J call may not be correct, given that the DNA end is closer to TRBJ2-7. This CDR3 comprises 15 residues. Germline V gene sequence: CDR1 DFQATT, CDR2 SNEGSKA (reference sequence). As DNA, the CDR3 is TGCAGTGCGCCCAACCCGGGACTAGCGGGGATCGAGCAGTACTTC. The encoded protein is CSAPNPGLAGIEQYF.

The J gene is TRBJ2-3, the V gene TRBV24-1, with D possibly matching TRBD2 (6 bases). The ends were cut back, 0 bases at V and 10 bases at J, with 10 bases in the middle. The germline CDR1 and CDR2 sequences are KGHDR and SFDVKD. CDR3 length: 13 residues. The CDR3 spells CATSDLLTGAQYF. The CDR3 DNA is TGTGCCACCAGTGATTTGCTTACGGGAGCGCAGTATTTT.

This chain uses TRBV5-1 with TRBJ2-3; 9 nucleotides agree with TRBD2. CDR3 length: 16 amino acids. From germline, CDR1 is SGHRS and CDR2 YFSETQ. V shed 5 bases and J 2 bases; nucleotides not matched to a gene: 9. Here the CDR3 reads CASSPGTSYSTDTQYF. DNA of the CDR3: TGCGCCAGCAGTCCCGGGACTAGCTACTCCACAGATACGCAGTATTTT.

The chain recombines TRBV6-1 with TRBJ2-1; perhaps TRBD2 as D (6 bases). Looked up from germline, CDR1 is MNHNS and CDR2 is SASEGT. The CDR3 totals 15 residues. Trimming cost V 1 base and J 3 bases, with 10 bases left between them. CDR3 sequence: CASSEVVRDYNEQFF. The CDR3, as DNA: TGTGCCAGCAGTGAAGTGGTGCGGGACTACAATGAGCAGTTCTTC.

The rearrangement links TRBV25-1 to TRBJ2-1; unclear D gene. Germline-derived CDR1 and CDR2 are MGHDK and SYGVNS. This CDR3 contains 13 residues. Trimming cost V 6 bases and J 8 bases, with 14 bases left between them. DNA for the CDR3: TGTGCCAGCAGCAAGTCCCCGGCTCATGAGCAGTTCTTC. This encodes CASSKSPAHEQFF.

This rearrangement joins TRBV5-5 to TRBJ2-5, with D maybe TRBD2 (5 bases). The CDR3 spans 14 residues. Trimming took off 0 bases at V and 3 bases at J, with 9 bases between the two ends. Germline loops: CDR1 SGHKS, CDR2 YYEKEE (reference sequence). The CDR3 loop is CASSLGWGEETQYF. CDR3 nucleotide sequence: TGTGCCAGCAGCTTGGGTTGGGGAGAAGAGACCCAGTACTTC.

The chain employs TRBV24-1 and TRBJ2-1, with TRBD2 identical over 14 bases. Trimming cost V 4 bases and J 7 bases; bases outside gene matches: 2. Germline assignment: CDR1 KGHDR and CDR2 SFDVKD. The CDR3 loop spans 15 amino acids. The CDR3 sequence is CATSEGTSGSNEQFF. CDR3 bases: TGTGCCACCAGTGAGGGGACTAGCGGGAGTAATGAGCAGTTCTTC.

The chain joins TRBV9 to TRBJ1-1; D perhaps matches TRBD1 (5 bases). V was cut by 0 bases and J by 10 bases, with 16 bases left in between. CDR3 length: 14 amino acids. Per germline, CDR1 SGDLS and CDR2 YYNGEE. The DNA of the CDR3 is TGTGCCAGCAGCGTAGAAGGGGAGGCACACGGAGCTTTCTTT. Translating it yields CASSVEGEAHGAFF.

CDR3: CATQGEGGTEAFF. CDR3 bases: TGTGCCACCCAGGGGGAGGGGGGCACTGAAGCTTTCTTT. The chain has TRBV10-3 and TRBJ1-1; TRBD1 agrees at 7 bases. CDR1 ENHRY and CDR2 SYGVKD come from the germline V gene. Unmatched junction bases numbered 9, after V lost 10 bases and J lost 4 bases. The CDR3 is made up of 13 amino acids.

This clonotype occurred a few times. The chain couples TRBV20-1 to TRBJ2-3; TRBD2 is a possible D gene (6 bases). The CDR3 runs to 14 residues. The V end was cut by 3 bases, the J end by 1 base, with 11 bases between. Looked up from germline, CDR1 is DFQATT and CDR2 is SNEGSKA (reference sequence). Written as DNA, the CDR3 is TGCAGTGCTAGTGGTAGCGGAGGCACAGATACGCAGTATTTT. Translated: CSASGSGGTDTQYF.